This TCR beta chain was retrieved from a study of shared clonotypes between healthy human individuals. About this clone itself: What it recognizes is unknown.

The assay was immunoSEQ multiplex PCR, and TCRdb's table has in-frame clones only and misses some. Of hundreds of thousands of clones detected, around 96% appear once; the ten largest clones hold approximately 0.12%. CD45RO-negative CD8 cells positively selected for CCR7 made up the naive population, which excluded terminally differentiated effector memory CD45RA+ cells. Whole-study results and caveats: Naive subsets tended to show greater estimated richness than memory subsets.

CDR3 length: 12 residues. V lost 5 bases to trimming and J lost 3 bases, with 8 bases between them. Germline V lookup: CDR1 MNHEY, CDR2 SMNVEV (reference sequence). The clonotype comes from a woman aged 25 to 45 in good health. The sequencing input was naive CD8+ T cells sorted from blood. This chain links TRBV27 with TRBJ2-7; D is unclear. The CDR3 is CASSKDGYEQYF. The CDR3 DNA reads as TGTGCCAGCAGTAAGGACGGCTACGAGCAGTACTTC.